These 22 T cell receptor beta chains were sequenced from one sample in a study of blood T cell repertoires in COVID-19. Only in-frame clones appear in the TCRdb table, and some are missing; sequencing was by immunoSEQ multiplex PCR. The table records under 150,000 clones, around four fifths of them present only once. Sequenced input: peripheral blood. Receptors originate from a man older than 75 with active or convalescent COVID-19.

The chain carries TRBV4-1 and TRBJ2-6, with TRBD1 matching over 9 bases. In germline, CDR1 is MGHRA, CDR2 YSYEKL. V trimming: 3 bases; J trimming: 2 bases; junction bases outside the gene matches: 11. The CDR3 runs to 19 residues. In DNA, the CDR3 is TGCGCCAGCAGCCAGCTTCAAAACAGGGGGCCCCCTGGGGCCAACGTCCTGACTTTC. This gives the protein CASSQLQNRGPPGANVLTF.

The chain employs TRBV2 and TRBJ1-1; TRBD1 agrees at 7 bases. J gave up 3 bases and V 10 bases, and 5 bases lay outside the gene matches. The CDR3 covers 12 residues. Germline V gene sequence: CDR1 SNHLY, CDR2 FYNNEI. The CDR3 reads CATTDRDTEAFF. The CDR3 nucleotides read TGTGCCACTACCGACAGGGACACTGAAGCTTTCTTT. The full variable domain, completed using reference TRBV2 and TRBJ1-1, is EPEVTQTPSHQVTQMGQEVILRCVPISNHLYFYWYRQILGQKVEFLVSFYNNEISEKSEIFDDQFSVERPDGSNFTLKIRSTKLEDSAMYFCATTDRDTEAFFGQGTRLTVV.

The gene calls are TRBV3-1 (or the pseudogene TRBV3-2) and TRBJ1-4; D is unclear. Deletions cut 4 bases from V and 10 bases from J, with 16 bases between. The CDR3 loop spans 14 amino acids. CDR1 is LGHDT, CDR2 YNNKEL, per germline (reference sequence). The CDR3 DNA follows: TGTGCCAGCAGCCTGGCGGCCCTCGGCTCAAAACTGTTTTTT. Translation gives CASSLAALGSKLFF.

V gene TRBV7-9 combines with J gene TRBJ1-2; D gene uncertain. The V gene lost 2 bases and the J gene lost 2 bases, with 12 bases spanning the gap. The CDR3 consists of 15 residues. In germline, CDR1 is SEHNR, CDR2 FQNEAQ (reference sequence). The CDR3 sequence is CASSLLGAGNYGYTF. The CDR3 DNA sequence: TGTGCCAGCAGCTTATTAGGTGCGGGGAACTATGGCTACACCTTC.

The chain recombines TRBV21-1 with TRBJ2-2; the table's D call, TRBD1, was not checked against the DNA. TRBV21-1 is a pseudogene segment. The CDR3 loop spans 16 amino acids. The CDR3 bases are TGTGCCAGCAGCCTACGGGACAGCGAAGACACCGGGGAGCTGTTTTTT. Its protein is CASSLRDSEDTGELFF.

The rearrangement joins TRBV11-1 to TRBJ1-1, with D tentatively TRBD1 (6 bases). Germline CDR1 reads SGHAT; CDR2 reads FQDESV (reference sequence). The CDR3 extends over 13 amino acids. Trimming removed 5 bases at V and 8 bases at J, with 15 bases between. Here the CDR3 reads CASSNRQAREAFF. For the CDR3, the DNA is TGTGCCAGCAGCAACCGACAGGCGAGGGAAGCTTTCTTT.

The V and J genes are TRBV19 and TRBJ1-3; 11 nucleotides line up with TRBD1. Per the germline V gene, CDR1 is LNHDA and CDR2 is SQIVND (reference sequence). The CDR3 loop spans 14 amino acids. Unmatched junction bases numbered 10, after V lost 6 bases and J lost 12 bases. This CDR3 is CASSPGTGGRHIYF. In DNA form, the CDR3 reads TGTGCCAGTAGCCCCGGGACAGGGGGACGTCACATATATTTT.

CDR3 nucleotides: TGCGCCAGCAGCCAGGGGGGTTACGAGCAGTACTTC. This encodes CASSQGGYEQYF. The chain employs TRBV5-1 and TRBJ2-7; maybe TRBD1 (7 bases). There are 12 residues in the CDR3. V dropped 4 bases and J dropped 4 bases, with 9 bases sitting between them. Germline V gives CDR1 SGHRS, CDR2 YFSETQ.

This clone occurred a few times. J is TRBJ1-5 and V is TRBV27; D is possibly TRBD1 (5 bases). V was shortened by 4 bases and J by 7 bases, with 11 bases between the two germline ends. CDR3 length equals 13 residues. In germline, CDR1 is MNHEY, CDR2 SMNVEV (reference sequence). For the CDR3, the DNA is TGTGCCAGCAGTTCGGGGGAGTCGCAGCCCCAGCATTTT. It codes for CASSSGESQPQHF.

The chain has TRBV12-5 and TRBJ2-1; TRBD1 aligns across 7 bases. Germline CDR1 is LGHNT and CDR2 is FRNRAP. This CDR3 contains 16 residues. Losses at the gene ends were 1 base for V and 1 base for J; bases not matched to a gene: 4. The CDR3 DNA reads as TGTGCTAGTGGTTTGGGAAGACAGGGTTCCTACAATGAGCAGTTCTTC. This sequence encodes CASGLGRQGSYNEQFF.

The chain combines TRBV13 with TRBJ2-7; D not resolved. Trimming stripped 6 bases from V and 5 bases from J, with 8 bases between. Germline V gene data show CDR1 as PRHDT and CDR2 as FYEKMQ (reference sequence). The CDR3 totals 11 residues. CDR3 DNA: TGTGCCAGCAGTTTACAGAACGAGCAGTACTTC. Protein: CASSLQNEQYF.

This rearrangement joins TRBV19 to TRBJ1-5, with 8 bases aligning to TRBD1. Germline V gene lookup returns CDR1 LNHDA and CDR2 SQIVND (reference sequence). The CDR3 covers 14 residues. J lost 9 bases, V lost 5 bases, and 9 bases had no gene match. DNA for the CDR3: TGTGCCAGTAGTCCGACGGGACAGGCGGCGCCCCAGCATTTT. It is translated as CASSPTGQAAPQHF. The entire variable domain, with the rest obtained from reference TRBV19 and TRBJ1-5, is as follows: DGGITQSPKYLFRKEGQNVTLSCEQNLNHDAMYWYRQDPGQGLRLIYYSQIVNDFQKGDIAEGYSVSREKKESFPLTVTSAQKNPTAFYLCASSPTGQAAPQHFGDGTRLSIL.

The chain has TRBV5-5 and TRBJ2-5, with 14 nucleotides matching TRBD2. Germline V gene lookup returns CDR1 SGHKS and CDR2 YYEKEE (reference sequence). The CDR3 totals 16 residues. Trimming cost V 1 base and J 5 bases; bases outside gene matches: 4. In DNA, the CDR3 is TGTGCCAGCAGCTTGAGGACTAGCGGGGGGCGGGAGACCCAGTACTTC. Its protein is CASSLRTSGGRETQYF.

J is TRBJ2-1 and V is TRBV5-5, with 7 bases identical to TRBD1. Germline V gene data show CDR1 as SGHKS and CDR2 as YYEKEE (reference sequence). The ends lost 0 bases at V and 4 bases at J; junction bases unmatched: 1. The CDR3 sequence is 14 residues long. The CDR3 DNA is TGTGCCAGCAGCTTGGAGGACAGGTACAATGAGCAGTTCTTC. Amino acid sequence: CASSLEDRYNEQFF.

The rearrangement links TRBV29-1 to TRBJ1-1; D perhaps matches TRBD1 (6 bases). Germline V gene lookup returns CDR1 SQVTM and CDR2 ANQGSEA. Trimming stripped 7 bases from V and 5 bases from J, with 20 bases between. This CDR3 region has 14 residues. The CDR3 region is CSGCAGADGTEAFF. The DNA for the CDR3 is TGCAGCGGATGCGCGGGGGCAGATGGGACTGAAGCTTTCTTT.

The chain recombines TRBV24-1 with TRBJ2-5; D unclear. The germline gives CDR1 KGHDR, CDR2 SFDVKD. CDR3 length: 11 residues. The CDR3: CGAYSQETQYF. The CDR3 nucleotides are TGTGGGGCGTATTCTCAAGAGACCCAGTACTTC.

This clone was seen at least ten times. V and J are TRBV27 and TRBJ2-1; TRBD1 matches at 8 bases. CDR1 and CDR2 (germline): MNHEY, SMNVEV (reference sequence). The CDR3 consists of 15 residues. Losses at the gene ends were 1 base for V and 10 bases for J; bases not matched to a gene: 9. CDR3 in amino acids: CASSLWATGGKEQFF. CDR3 DNA sequence: TGTGCCAGCAGTTTATGGGCTACAGGGGGTAAGGAGCAGTTCTTC.

This chain joins TRBV9 and TRBJ1-2, with 9 positions matching TRBD1. The CDR3 extends over 15 amino acids. J was trimmed by 2 bases and V by 3 bases; bases with no gene match: 5. CDR1 and CDR2 from the germline V gene are SGDLS and YYNGEE. CDR3 in DNA: TGTGCCAGCAGCGCTCCGGGGACAGGGAACTATGGCTACACCTTC. Protein product: CASSAPGTGNYGYTF.

The chain is built from TRBV7-2 and TRBJ2-2, with D possibly being TRBD1 (5 bases). Germline V gene lookup returns CDR1 SGHTA and CDR2 FQGNSA. With 2 bases removed from V and 5 bases from J, the gap between germline ends came to 6 bases. This CDR3 comprises 13 residues. In nucleotides, the CDR3 is TGTGCCAGCAGCTTACAGGGAACCGGGGAGCTGTTTTTT. Amino acid sequence: CASSLQGTGELFF.

The CDR3 loop reads CASSRYEQYF. The CDR3 nucleotides read TGTGCCAGCAGCAGGTACGAGCAGTACTTC. The chain employs TRBV27 and TRBJ2-7, with D uncertain. The V end was cut by 6 bases, the J end by 4 bases, with 4 bases between. CDR3 length equals 10 residues. Looked up from germline, CDR1 is MNHEY and CDR2 is SMNVEV (reference sequence).

The chain uses TRBV29-1 and TRBJ1-2; D unresolved. V was shortened by 2 bases and J by 4 bases, with 5 bases between the two germline ends. Germline CDR1 reads SQVTM; CDR2 reads ANQGSEA. The CDR3 is 11 residues long. The CDR3 sequence: CSVERGYGYTF. CDR3 nucleotide sequence: TGCAGCGTTGAACGGGGCTATGGCTACACCTTC.

The chain links TRBV19 to TRBJ2-1, with D possibly matching TRBD2 (6 bases). Trimming stripped 3 bases from V and 9 bases from J, with 15 bases between. The CDR3 totals 14 residues. The germline V gene encodes CDR1 LNHDA and CDR2 SQIVND (reference sequence). The CDR3 is CASSIGSQGGEQFF. The CDR3 DNA sequence: TGTGCCAGTAGTATCGGGAGTCAGGGTGGTGAGCAGTTCTTC.